Presented here are 29 T cell receptor beta chains from one specimen sequenced in a study of early T cells in non-severe SARS-CoV-2 infection listed by TCRdb under 2021. Receptors were amplified or captured by 5' RACE. Reads for this sample came from a NextSeq 500. TCRdb reworked the public reads: Q25 trimming with fastp, MiXCR clone assembly, productive beta chains retained. Identical CDR3 protein sequences are pooled into one entry, listed with their most common genes and DNA. Recorded for this sample are 55,000 to 75,000 distinct CDR3 sequences; about 12% of them occurred a single time. Around 1.3% of the sample is in the top ten clones. The material sequenced was whole blood. The receptors shown here come from an adult who was a healthcare worker with PCR-confirmed SARS-CoV-2 infection or an uninfected control (not recorded which).

This clonotype was found many times. The rearrangement joins TRBV29-1 to TRBJ2-1; D not certain. Germline V CDR1 and CDR2: SQVTM, ANQGSEA. CDR3 length equals 14 residues. Trimming pared 4 bases from V and 4 bases from J, leaving 14 bases between. This CDR3 reads CSVVSAEAYNEQFF. The CDR3 DNA is TGCAGCGTTGTCTCGGCAGAAGCTTACAATGAGCAGTTCTTC.

This clonotype was counted ten times or more. V is TRBV3-1 and J is TRBJ2-3; D is unclear. Trimming stripped 7 bases from V and 2 bases from J, with 10 bases between. The CDR3 loop spans 13 amino acids. Germline V gene sequence: CDR1 LGHDT, CDR2 YNNKEL (reference sequence). The chain's CDR3 is CASKIGTTDTQYF. CDR3 in DNA: TGTGCCAGCAAAATCGGTACCACAGATACGCAGTATTTT.

This clonotype was seen many times. V and J are TRBV24-1 and TRBJ2-2, with D tentatively TRBD1 (6 bases). From germline, CDR1 is KGHDR and CDR2 SFDVKD. V lost 0 bases to trimming and J lost 6 bases, with 10 bases between them. The CDR3 is 15 residues long. CDR3 protein: CATSDLADRPGELFF. CDR3 bases: TGTGCCACCAGTGATTTGGCCGACAGGCCCGGGGAGCTGTTTTTT.

The sample holds many counts of this clonotype. The genes are TRBV5-6 and TRBJ1-1, with D perhaps TRBD1 (5 bases). Trimming left V 0 bases short and J 10 bases short, with 10 bases between. This CDR3 spans 12 amino acids. Germline V lookup: CDR1 SGHDT, CDR2 YYEEEE. The CDR3 DNA reads TGTGCCAGCAGCTTGGGAGGGGTTGGAGCTTTCTTT. Protein sequence: CASSLGGVGAFF.

This clonotype has a count of ten or more. This rearrangement joins TRBV5-5 to TRBJ2-1; 14 bases line up with TRBD2. This CDR3 is 16 amino acids long. The V and J ends lost 4 bases and 10 bases, in that order; junction bases with no gene match: 10. CDR1 and CDR2 from the germline V gene are SGHKS and YYEKEE (reference sequence). The chain's CDR3 is CASSLGLAGALGEQFF. The CDR3 DNA is TGTGCCAGCAGCCTGGGACTAGCGGGGGCCCTGGGAGAGCAGTTCTTC. The full variable domain, completed using reference TRBV5-5 and TRBJ2-1, is DAGVTQSPTHLIKTRGQQVTLRCSPISGHKSVSWYQQVLGQGPQFIFQYYEKEERGRGNFPDRFSARQFPNYSSELNVNALLLGDSALYLCASSLGLAGALGEQFFGPGTRLTVL.

At least ten counts were recorded for this clonotype. This chain links TRBV3-1 with TRBJ2-4; TRBD2 is a possible D gene (5 bases). Trimming stripped 3 bases from V and 2 bases from J, with 14 bases between. There are 16 residues in the CDR3. Germline CDR1 is LGHDT and CDR2 is YNNKEL (reference sequence). CDR3 protein: CASSHLAFRTKNIQYF. CDR3 coding DNA: TGTGCCAGCAGCCACCTAGCTTTTAGGACCAAAAACATTCAGTACTTC. Complete variable domain (other parts from reference TRBV3-1 and TRBJ2-4): DTAVSQTPKYLVTQMGNDKSIKCEQNLGHDTMYWYKQDSKKFLKIMFSYNNKELIINETVPNRFSPKSPDKAHLNLHINSLELGDSAVYFCASSHLAFRTKNIQYFGAGTRLSVL.

This clonotype was seen many times. The rearrangement joins TRBV7-7 to TRBJ2-5; TRBD2 agrees at 11 bases. Trimming at V came to 5 bases and at J to 5 bases, leaving 7 bases not matched to a gene. The CDR3 is 15 residues long. The germline gives CDR1 SSHAT, CDR2 FNYEAQ (reference sequence). CDR3 in amino acids: CASSRKLAGEETQYF. The CDR3 bases are TGTGCCAGCAGCCGAAAACTAGCGGGAGAGGAGACCCAGTACTTC. The full variable domain, rest sourced from reference TRBV7-7 and TRBJ2-5, is GAGVSQSPRYKVTKRGQDVTLRCDPISSHATLYWYQQALGQGPEFLTYFNYEAQPDKSGLPSDRFSAERPEGSISTLTIQRTEQRDSAMYRCASSRKLAGEETQYFGPGTRLLVL.

In its sample, this clonotype was seen a few times. This sequence joins TRBV27 and TRBJ1-5; D unresolved. V lost 7 bases, J lost 7 bases, and 23 bases lay in between. Germline V gene sequence: CDR1 MNHEY, CDR2 SMNVEV (reference sequence). The CDR3 loop spans 16 amino acids. CDR3 DNA sequence: TGTGCCAGCATTTCCTGGAGGCCAATCAACGGGCAGCCCCAGCATTTT. Amino acids: CASISWRPINGQPQHF.

This clonotype appeared many times. The V gene is TRBV5-1, the J gene TRBJ2-2; 10 positions agree with TRBD1. Per the germline V gene, CDR1 is SGHRS and CDR2 is YFSETQ. The CDR3 is 16 residues long. The J segment lost 4 bases and the V segment lost 3 bases, leaving 6 bases of the junction unmatched. CDR3 coding DNA: TGCGCCAGCAGCTCCCGGACAGGGGGAGCCACCGGGGAGCTGTTTTTT. Protein: CASSSRTGGATGELFF.

This clonotype was detected ten times or more. The J gene is TRBJ2-1, the V gene TRBV12-3 or TRBV12-4, with 10 positions matching TRBD2. The CDR3 contains 13 residues. J was trimmed by 6 bases and V by 10 bases; bases with no gene match: 6. DNA of the CDR3: TGTGCCATAAGCGGGGGGGCCGGCAATGAGCAGTTCTTC. This encodes CAISGGAGNEQFF.

The sample holds many counts of this clonotype. For the CDR3, the DNA is TGTGCCAGCAGTATACTAGCGGGAGAATCCGAGCAGTACTTC. As protein: CASSILAGESEQYF. The chain carries TRBV7-2 and TRBJ2-7, with TRBD2 matching over 11 bases. The CDR3 sequence is 14 residues long. Germline CDR1 is SGHTA and CDR2 is FQGNSA. V dropped 6 bases and J dropped 6; count of bases not matched to a gene: 7.

This clonotype was recorded many times. The V call is TRBV7-9, the J call TRBJ1-2; D remains ambiguous. Trimming shortened V by 3 bases and J by 0 bases, and 11 bases separated the two germline ends. The CDR3 loop spans 15 amino acids. Germline V gives CDR1 SEHNR, CDR2 FQNEAQ (reference sequence). The CDR3 reads CASSFPKEPNYGYTF. DNA for the CDR3: TGTGCCAGCAGCTTCCCGAAGGAGCCTAACTATGGCTACACCTTC.

This clonotype was counted many times. The chain is built from TRBV19 and TRBJ2-2, with TRBD2 as a possible D gene (5 bases). V lost 7 bases, J lost 6 bases, and 15 bases lay in between. CDR1 is LNHDA, CDR2 SQIVND, per germline (reference sequence). CDR3 size: 14 residues. The CDR3 bases are TGTGCCAGTATGTTCACTGGGAGAGCCGGGGAGCTGTTTTTT. Translating gives CASMFTGRAGELFF.

The rearrangement links TRBV4-3 to TRBJ2-7; D is possibly TRBD2 (6 bases). Germline loops: CDR1 LGHNA, CDR2 YSLEER. V was trimmed by 0 bases and J by 2 bases, leaving 17 bases between them. This CDR3 spans 17 amino acids. The CDR3 DNA is TGCGCCAGCAGCCAAGACCCCCCCGGGGCGGGAACCTACGAGCAGTACTTC. Its translation: CASSQDPPGAGTYEQYF.

This chain joins TRBV28 and TRBJ2-7; D possibly corresponds to TRBD2 (6 bases). This CDR3 has 15 amino acids. Deletions cut 2 bases from V and 3 bases from J, with 14 bases between. The germline CDR1 and CDR2 sequences are MDHEN and SYDVKM. CDR3 nucleotide sequence: TGTGCCAGCAGTTTACTAGCGTCGGGAGACTACGAGCAGTACTTC. Residues: CASSLLASGDYEQYF.

Ten or more counts support this clonotype. V is TRBV29-1 and J is TRBJ2-7, with TRBD1 identical over 8 bases. Trimming cost V 6 bases and J 2 bases; bases outside gene matches: 15. The CDR3 consists of 16 residues. CDR1 and CDR2 (germline): SQVTM, ANQGSEA. In nucleotides, the CDR3 is TGCAGCGTCTGGGGGACAGGCTCGACGACGACCTACGAGCAGTACTTC. It encodes CSVWGTGSTTTYEQYF.

This clonotype was recorded at least ten times. The CDR3 nucleotides are TGTGCCAGCAGCAGGGGACAAACCGGTCATCAGCCCCAGCATTTT. Translation gives CASSRGQTGHQPQHF. This chain links TRBV6-2 or TRBV6-3 with TRBJ1-5, with a tentative D call TRBD1 (6 bases). The CDR3 is 15 amino acids. Germline CDR1 is MNHEY and CDR2 is SVGEGT. Trimming cost V 6 bases and J 5 bases, with 17 bases left between them.

This clonotype occurred many times. The CDR3 sequence: CAADGGFGSGELFF. In DNA form, the CDR3 reads TGTGCCGCAGACGGGGGGTTCGGGAGCGGGGAGCTGTTTTTT. V gene TRBV6-1 combines with J gene TRBJ2-2, with TRBD2 identical over 7 bases. The CDR3 runs to 14 residues. The V gene end was trimmed by 11 bases and the J gene end by 7 bases; junction bases not matched to a gene: 13. Germline values: CDR1 MNHNS, CDR2 SASEGT.

This sequence joins TRBV11-2 and TRBJ2-4; tentatively, D is TRBD2 (5 bases). Germline V gene data show CDR1 as SGHAT and CDR2 as FQNNGV. CDR3 length equals 16 residues. V gave up 0 bases and J gave up 7 bases, with 16 bases separating them. CDR3 amino acids: CASSLDRPESGNIQYF. DNA for the CDR3: TGTGCCAGCAGCTTAGATCGACCGGAGAGCGGCAACATTCAGTACTTC.

In this sample, this clonotype turned up many times. The chain combines TRBV28 with TRBJ2-2; D gene ambiguous. In germline, CDR1 is MDHEN, CDR2 SYDVKM. The CDR3 is 14 residues long. The ends were cut back, 2 bases at V and 7 bases at J, with 11 bases in the middle. CDR3 sequence reads: CASSLPRGYGELFF. The CDR3 bases are TGTGCCAGCAGTTTACCCCGCGGTTACGGGGAGCTGTTTTTT.

This clonotype was seen ten or more times. The chain carries TRBV5-4 and TRBJ1-2; perhaps TRBD1 as D (6 bases). Germline CDR1 is SGHNT and CDR2 is YYREEE (reference sequence). V lost 3 bases and J 5 bases, leaving 23 bases between the germline ends. This CDR3 contains 17 residues. CDR3 region: CASSWGGHSSARYGYTF. DNA of the CDR3: TGTGCCAGCAGCTGGGGGGGACATTCCTCCGCCCGTTATGGCTACACCTTC.

This clonotype was recorded many times. The chain uses TRBV7-2 and TRBJ2-7, with D perhaps matching TRBD1 or TRBD2 (5 bases each). With 5 bases removed from V and 6 bases from J, the gap between germline ends came to 20 bases. The CDR3 runs to 15 residues. Germline V gives CDR1 SGHTA, CDR2 FQGNSA. For the CDR3, the DNA is TGTGCCAGCAGCCCTCCCCCGGGGCTGCTTCTCGAGCAGTACTTC. This sequence encodes CASSPPPGLLLEQYF.

This clonotype was seen a handful of times. The chain couples TRBV29-1 to TRBJ1-1; TRBD1 is a possible D gene (6 bases). Trimming cost V 6 bases and J 4 bases, with 15 bases left between them. CDR1 and CDR2 from the germline V gene are SQVTM and ANQGSEA. The CDR3 is 13 residues long. As DNA, the CDR3 is TGCAGCGTCCGGACAGCGTTGGGCACTGAAGCTTTCTTT. Amino acids: CSVRTALGTEAFF. Full variable domain (outside the CDR3, taken from reference TRBV29-1 and TRBJ1-1): SAVISQKPSRDICQRGTSLTIQCQVDSQVTMMFWYRQQPGQSLTLIATANQGSEATYESGFVIDKFPISRPNLTFSTLTVSNMSPEDSSIYLCSVRTALGTEAFFGQGTRLTVV.

This clonotype was picked up many times. The CDR3 nucleotides read TGCGCCAGCAGCCAAGGCGCGAACCGGGACAGGGCCACTGAAGCTTTCTTT. Its protein is CASSQGANRDRATEAFF. The gene calls are TRBV4-1 and TRBJ1-1; 9 bases line up with TRBD1. There are 17 residues in the CDR3. Germline V lookup: CDR1 MGHRA, CDR2 YSYEKL. V trimming: 1 base; J trimming: 4 bases; junction bases outside the gene matches: 10.

This clonotype was seen ten or more times. The chain has TRBV29-1 and TRBJ2-1; D call uncertain. Germline loops: CDR1 SQVTM, CDR2 ANQGSEA. The CDR3 spans 14 residues. Between the trimmed V and J ends, which lost 7 bases and 0 bases, there was a span of 13 bases. The CDR3 is CSAQAASSYNEQFF. DNA for the CDR3: TGCAGCGCCCAGGCAGCGTCCTCCTACAATGAGCAGTTCTTC.

This clonotype was counted at least ten times. The rearrangement joins TRBV29-1 to TRBJ2-7, with 10 nucleotides matching TRBD2. The junction had 1 base not matched to a gene; V was cut back by 5 bases and J by 3 bases. This CDR3 spans 12 amino acids. Germline CDR1 is SQVTM and CDR2 is ANQGSEA. The CDR3 DNA sequence: TGCAGCGTTTGGACTAGCGGCTACGAGCAGTACTTC. Translation gives CSVWTSGYEQYF.

In this sample, this clonotype turned up many times. This chain uses TRBV28 with TRBJ2-5, with TRBD2 matching 9 bases. Germline V lookup: CDR1 MDHEN, CDR2 SYDVKM. This CDR3 spans 17 amino acids. Germline trimming cut 2 bases from V and 0 bases from J; bases unmatched to any gene: 7. The CDR3: CASSLPSGNPYQETQYF. The CDR3 DNA follows: TGTGCCAGCAGTTTACCTAGCGGGAATCCTTACCAAGAGACCCAGTACTTC.

This clonotype was recorded a few times. The rearrangement uses TRBV2 and TRBJ2-3; no clear D gene. The V and J ends lost 6 bases and 0 bases respectively, with 7 bases between them. The CDR3 is 13 residues long. CDR1 is SNHLY and CDR2 is FYNNEI in the germline V gene. The CDR3 sequence is CASSTGSTDTQYF. The CDR3 DNA reads TGTGCCAGCAGCACTGGAAGCACAGATACGCAGTATTTT.

This clonotype showed up many times. The chain uses TRBV29-1 and TRBJ1-2; TRBD1 matches 7 bases. The CDR3 is 15 amino acids. With V trimmed by 1 base and J by 2 bases, 7 bases remained unmatched. Germline V gene data show CDR1 as SQVTM and CDR2 as ANQGSEA. Here the CDR3 DNA reads TGCAGCGTTGAAGGAGGGGGCAGACTCAACTATGGCTACACCTTC. As protein: CSVEGGGRLNYGYTF. Combining the CDR3 with reference TRBV29-1 and TRBJ1-2 gives the whole variable domain SAVISQKPSRDICQRGTSLTIQCQVDSQVTMMFWYRQQPGQSLTLIATANQGSEATYESGFVIDKFPISRPNLTFSTLTVSNMSPEDSSIYLCSVEGGGRLNYGYTFGSGTRLTVV.